This T cell receptor beta chain was recorded in a study of T cell responses to AZD1222 COVID-19 vaccine. Study results and caveats: Among those given AZD1222, only five to seven were seropositive at baseline. Of spike-specific TCRs, nearly half reportedly target regions left unmutated in variants.

Assay: immunoSEQ multiplex PCR; the TCRdb copy retains only in-frame clones and omits some. In the table there are roughly 150,000 clones, 93% of which are singletons. Germline V CDR1 and CDR2: SNHLY, FYNNEI. V was clipped by 4 bases and J by 0 bases, with 10 bases between them. This CDR3 contains 15 residues. A remark on this clone: Its antigen is currently unknown.

The chain carries TRBV2 and TRBJ1-3, with unresolved D. The TCR was taken from an adult in good health. The starting material was peripheral blood, obtained on day 0 of AZD1222 vaccination. The chain's CDR3 is CASSAVRVSGNTIYF. CDR3 DNA: TGTGCCAGCAGTGCGGTGAGGGTCTCTGGAAACACCATATATTTT.